The rows below give T cell receptor beta chains drawn from one sample of a study of T cells after yellow fever vaccination. TCRdb analysed the 5' RACE reads with MiXCR anew, one entry per CDR3 protein. The table has 500,000 to 650,000 distinct CDR3 sequences, about 15% seen once. Specimen: PBMCs, collected about 5 days after the first yellow fever vaccination. The receptor source for this set is a man younger than 30 who received the YFV17D yellow fever vaccine. CDR3s include the opening cysteine and the closing phenylalanine or tryptophan. The order of the fields is CDR3 DNA, CDR3 protein, D gene, J gene, clone size, V gene. A D gene is named only where the DNA matches it firmly. For some rows the clone size is stated as once, few or many, or as a class when expanded; others skip it.

CDR3 DNA: TGTGCCAGCAGCTACCTCACAGGGAATAGGGAGCAGTTCTTC
CDR3 protein: CASSYLTGNREQFF
D gene: .
J gene: TRBJ2-1
clone size: .
V gene: TRBV13

CDR3 DNA: TGCGCCAGCAGTCAACCCCGCCGGACAGAGGGGAACACTGAAGCTTTCTTT
CDR3 protein: CASSQPRRTEGNTEAFF
D gene: .
J gene: TRBJ1-1
clone size: .
V gene: TRBV23-1

CDR3 DNA: TGTGCCAGCAGTCCCGGGAGCCTTCTTCGGGAGCAGTTCTTC
CDR3 protein: CASSPGSLLREQFF
D gene: .
J gene: TRBJ2-1
clone size: .
V gene: TRBV6-1

CDR3 DNA: TGTGCCAGCAGCTTTTGGACAGGGGCGGCCAGCGAGCAGTACTTC
CDR3 protein: CASSFWTGAASEQYF
D gene: TRBD1
J gene: TRBJ2-7
clone size: .
V gene: TRBV5-8

CDR3 DNA: TGTGCCAGCAGCTCCGGAGTGAGTGCAAGGGGAGATACGCAGTATTTT
CDR3 protein: CASSSGVSARGDTQYF
D gene: .
J gene: TRBJ2-3
clone size: few
V gene: TRBV7-3

CDR3 DNA: TGTGCCAGCACCCTCCAGAGACAGGGGAATTCACCCCTCCACTTT
CDR3 protein: CASTLQRQGNSPLHF
D gene: TRBD1
J gene: TRBJ1-6
clone size: .
V gene: TRBV6-1

CDR3 DNA: TGTGCCAGCAGTTACGACTGGGTCACAGATACGCAGTATTTT
CDR3 protein: CASSYDWVTDTQYF
D gene: .
J gene: TRBJ2-3
clone size: few
V gene: TRBV6-5

CDR3 DNA: TGTGCCAGCAGCCCGGCGGTGAATGAAGATACGCAGTATTTT
CDR3 protein: CASSPAVNEDTQYF
D gene: .
J gene: TRBJ2-3
clone size: few
V gene: TRBV5-6

CDR3 DNA: TGCAGTGCTAGGGCGACAGGGGGAAATGAGCAGTTCTTC
CDR3 protein: CSARATGGNEQFF
D gene: TRBD1
J gene: TRBJ2-1
clone size: .
V gene: TRBV20-1

CDR3 DNA: TGTGCCAGCAGCTTAGCGGGTTCGAATCGGCGCTCTACTGAAGCTTTCTTT
CDR3 protein: CASSLAGSNRRSTEAFF
D gene: .
J gene: TRBJ1-1
clone size: .
V gene: TRBV7-9

CDR3 DNA: TGTGCCAGCAGCCACGGGACAGGGACCACTGAAGCTTTCTTT
CDR3 protein: CASSHGTGTTEAFF
D gene: TRBD1
J gene: TRBJ1-1
clone size: few
V gene: TRBV4-2

CDR3 DNA: TGCGCCAGCAGCCAAGATTCGAGGGGCACTGAAGCTTTCTTT
CDR3 protein: CASSQDSRGTEAFF
D gene: .
J gene: TRBJ1-1
clone size: few
V gene: TRBV4-3

CDR3 DNA: TGTGCCAGCAGTTCCGGTTATCGCACTGAAGCTTTCTTT
CDR3 protein: CASSSGYRTEAFF
D gene: .
J gene: TRBJ1-1
clone size: .
V gene: TRBV6-2/TRBV6-3

CDR3 DNA: TGCGCCAGCGGCCAACCCGGTGACTCACCCCTCCACTTT
CDR3 protein: CASGQPGDSPLHF
D gene: .
J gene: TRBJ1-6
clone size: few
V gene: TRBV5-1

CDR3 DNA: TGCAGTGCTAGAGATACCAGGGATAACGAGCAGTACTTC
CDR3 protein: CSARDTRDNEQYF
D gene: .
J gene: TRBJ2-7
clone size: few
V gene: TRBV20-1

CDR3 DNA: TGTGCCAGCAGCGAATTCCTTTGGGGGCGAGCTTTCTTT
CDR3 protein: CASSEFLWGRAFF
D gene: .
J gene: TRBJ1-1
clone size: many
V gene: TRBV3-1

CDR3 DNA: TGCGCCAGCAGCTTACAGAACATGAACACTGAAGCTTTCTTT
CDR3 protein: CASSLQNMNTEAFF
D gene: .
J gene: TRBJ1-1
clone size: .
V gene: TRBV5-1

CDR3 DNA: TGTGCCAGCAGCTCAGTTAAACAGGGGGAAAAGAACACTGAAGCTTTCTTT
CDR3 protein: CASSSVKQGEKNTEAFF
D gene: TRBD1
J gene: TRBJ1-1
clone size: many
V gene: TRBV5-6

CDR3 DNA: TGTGCCAGCAGCTTAACCGGGACGTACACCGGGGAGCTGTTTTTT
CDR3 protein: CASSLTGTYTGELFF
D gene: .
J gene: TRBJ2-2
clone size: few
V gene: TRBV7-3

CDR3 DNA: TGCAGCGTACGAGGGACAGGGGGTGGCCTAGTGACTGAAGCTTTCTTT
CDR3 protein: CSVRGTGGGLVTEAFF
D gene: TRBD1
J gene: TRBJ1-1
clone size: .
V gene: TRBV29-1

CDR3 DNA: TGTGCCAGCAGCTCACAAGACAGCTTCAGTCGAAGAACTGGAAACACCATATATTTT
CDR3 protein: CASSSQDSFSRRTGNTIYF
D gene: .
J gene: TRBJ1-3
clone size: few
V gene: TRBV7-8

CDR3 DNA: TGCAGTGCTCCTACAGGGGGCACCGAGACCCAGTACTTC
CDR3 protein: CSAPTGGTETQYF
D gene: TRBD1
J gene: TRBJ2-5
clone size: few
V gene: TRBV20-1

CDR3 DNA: TGTGCCAGCAGTGACTCGGGGGGGCAGGCTTTCTTT
CDR3 protein: CASSDSGGQAFF
D gene: .
J gene: TRBJ1-1
clone size: .
V gene: TRBV6-4

CDR3 DNA: TGCGCCAGCAGCCAATTGACTGGGTTCAGGATCTTC
CDR3 protein: CASSQLTGFRIF
D gene: .
J gene: TRBJ2-1
clone size: .
V gene: TRBV4-1

CDR3 DNA: TGTGCCAGCAGTTCGCAGACCCAAGCCAAAAACATTCAGTACTTC
CDR3 protein: CASSSQTQAKNIQYF
D gene: .
J gene: TRBJ2-4
clone size: few
V gene: TRBV12-3/TRBV12-4

CDR3 DNA: TGTGCCAGCCAAGGGAGGAACCTCCACCCCTACGAGCAGTACTTC
CDR3 protein: CASQGRNLHPYEQYF
D gene: .
J gene: TRBJ2-7
clone size: few
V gene: TRBV6-1

CDR3 DNA: TGTGCCAGCAGCCCACTCCCCGGGACTAGATTCGACAATGAGCAGTTCTTC
CDR3 protein: CASSPLPGTRFDNEQFF
D gene: TRBD2
J gene: TRBJ2-1
clone size: few
V gene: TRBV11-2

CDR3 DNA: TGTGCCAGCAGCTTAGCGGGGGAAACCTACGAGCAGTACTTC
CDR3 protein: CASSLAGETYEQYF
D gene: .
J gene: TRBJ2-7
clone size: few
V gene: TRBV7-6

CDR3 DNA: TGCAGCGCCGGGGGCGGTGTAGGCTACACCTTC
CDR3 protein: CSAGGGVGYTF
D gene: .
J gene: TRBJ1-2
clone size: few
V gene: TRBV29-1

CDR3 DNA: TGCAGTGCTAGAACGCCCCCAACAGATACGCAGTATTTT
CDR3 protein: CSARTPPTDTQYF
D gene: .
J gene: TRBJ2-3
clone size: many
V gene: TRBV20-1

CDR3 DNA: TGTGCCAGCAGCCGGGGACAGGGGAACGTAGAAAAACTGTTTTTT
CDR3 protein: CASSRGQGNVEKLFF
D gene: TRBD1
J gene: TRBJ1-4
clone size: few
V gene: TRBV28

CDR3 DNA: TGCAGCGTTGAATATGGACACGAGACGCTAAGCACAGATACGCAGTATTTT
CDR3 protein: CSVEYGHETLSTDTQYF
D gene: .
J gene: TRBJ2-3
clone size: few
V gene: TRBV29-1

CDR3 DNA: TGCGCCAGCAGCCAAGATTTTTTTAGCGGCTACGAGCAGTACTTC
CDR3 protein: CASSQDFFSGYEQYF
D gene: .
J gene: TRBJ2-7
clone size: once
V gene: TRBV4-1

CDR3 DNA: TGCAGCGTTGAAGATGAGCGACAGGGTGGCTACGAGCAGTACTTC
CDR3 protein: CSVEDERQGGYEQYF
D gene: TRBD1
J gene: TRBJ2-7
clone size: .
V gene: TRBV29-1

CDR3 DNA: TGTGCCACCAGCAGAGATGTGGGAGCTGAAGCTTTCTTT
CDR3 protein: CATSRDVGAEAFF
D gene: .
J gene: TRBJ1-1
clone size: .
V gene: TRBV15

CDR3 DNA: TGTGCCAGCAGTTTAAGTGGGGTTCAAGGAAAACTGTTTTTT
CDR3 protein: CASSLSGVQGKLFF
D gene: .
J gene: TRBJ1-4
clone size: .
V gene: TRBV12-3/TRBV12-4

CDR3 DNA: TGTGCCATCAGCGTATCTAGCGGGGGGGCCAATGAGCAGTTCTTC
CDR3 protein: CAISVSSGGANEQFF
D gene: TRBD2
J gene: TRBJ2-1
clone size: .
V gene: TRBV10-3

CDR3 DNA: TGTGCCAGCAGCCCCTGGGGAGCGGGCCTTCAAGAGACCCAGTACTTC
CDR3 protein: CASSPWGAGLQETQYF
D gene: .
J gene: TRBJ2-5
clone size: .
V gene: TRBV9

CDR3 DNA: TGCGCCAGCAGCCAGGGTCGGTGGGGGGTTTCGGATGAAAAACTGTTTTTT
CDR3 protein: CASSQGRWGVSDEKLFF
D gene: .
J gene: TRBJ1-4
clone size: few
V gene: TRBV4-1

CDR3 DNA: TGTGCCAGCAGCTTAGTCGGGCAGAAACAAGAGACCCAGTACTTC
CDR3 protein: CASSLVGQKQETQYF
D gene: .
J gene: TRBJ2-5
clone size: many
V gene: TRBV7-9

CDR3 DNA: TGTGCCAGCAGTCTAAGGACAGTTGACACCGGGGAGCTGTTTTTT
CDR3 protein: CASSLRTVDTGELFF
D gene: .
J gene: TRBJ2-2
clone size: .
V gene: TRBV28

CDR3 DNA: TGTGCCATCAGTGGGGCAGGCGCGGGTGAAAAACTGTTTTTT
CDR3 protein: CAISGAGAGEKLFF
D gene: .
J gene: TRBJ1-4
clone size: many
V gene: TRBV10-3

CDR3 DNA: TGTGCCAGCAGCCCTCACGATTATGGCTACACCTTC
CDR3 protein: CASSPHDYGYTF
D gene: .
J gene: TRBJ1-2
clone size: .
V gene: TRBV7-9

CDR3 DNA: TGTGCCAGCAGTCGGACCGGGGTTGGGCATGAGCAGTTCTTC
CDR3 protein: CASSRTGVGHEQFF
D gene: .
J gene: TRBJ2-1
clone size: .
V gene: TRBV2

CDR3 DNA: TGTGCCAGCAGCCCAATTGGGGGGGACACAGATACGCAGTATTTT
CDR3 protein: CASSPIGGDTDTQYF
D gene: TRBD2
J gene: TRBJ2-3
clone size: few
V gene: TRBV7-2

CDR3 DNA: TGTGCCAGCAGCTCAGGGTATGAGCAGTTCTTC
CDR3 protein: CASSSGYEQFF
D gene: .
J gene: TRBJ2-1
clone size: many
V gene: TRBV6-5

CDR3 DNA: TGCGCCAGCAGCCAGATTATCCTACCCTCGGGAAACATTCAGTACTTC
CDR3 protein: CASSQIILPSGNIQYF
D gene: .
J gene: TRBJ2-4
clone size: .
V gene: TRBV4-3

CDR3 DNA: TGCGCCAGCAGCTCAGAAGGCAGGGGCTGGGCTTTCTTT
CDR3 protein: CASSSEGRGWAFF
D gene: .
J gene: TRBJ1-1
clone size: many
V gene: TRBV5-1

CDR3 DNA: TGCAGTGCTAGAGATGCGGGGGGAGGGACTGAAGCTTTCTTT
CDR3 protein: CSARDAGGGTEAFF
D gene: .
J gene: TRBJ1-1
clone size: .
V gene: TRBV20-1

CDR3 DNA: TGCGCCAGCAGCCAAGATAAGGGGTACAGGGGGGGTTATGGCTACACCTTC
CDR3 protein: CASSQDKGYRGGYGYTF
D gene: TRBD1
J gene: TRBJ1-2
clone size: few
V gene: TRBV4-3

CDR3 DNA: TGCGCCAGCAGCCTGGGTCAAGAGCAGCCCCAGCATTTT
CDR3 protein: CASSLGQEQPQHF
D gene: .
J gene: TRBJ1-5
clone size: many
V gene: TRBV5-1